The clone carrying this T cell receptor beta chain counts as hyperexpanded (1% or more). Antigen unknown. Germline V gives CDR1 MNHEY, CDR2 SVGAGI. V was clipped by 5 bases and J by 3 bases, with 17 bases between them. CDR3 length: 15 amino acids. This sample was taken from a study of blood T cell dynamics during melanoma immunotherapy. Findings of the study overall: Whether repertoire-driving clones were melanoma-specific could not be determined.

Some clones are missing from TCRdb's copy, which holds only in-frame ones; the method was immunoSEQ multiplex PCR. Here the sample spans 3,500 to 5,000 clones, around 84% being singletons. As to time point: pre-treatment baseline. No patient had earlier systemic cancer treatment, concurrent immunosuppressants, or another active cancer. The gene calls are TRBV6-5 and TRBJ2-7; TRBD1 is a possible D gene (5 bases). The TCR was taken from a human donor with melanoma. The sequenced sample was blood, obtained from a patient treated with checkpoint blockade. For the CDR3, the DNA is TGTGCCAGCAGTGTCCAGGGCCATGATCTCTACGAGCAGTACTTC. Translation gives CASSVQGHDLYEQYF.